This T cell receptor (beta chain) derives from a study of OX40 agonist ivuxolimab in advanced cancers. A note on the overall study: Ivuxolimab was an agonistic, fully human IgG2 monoclonal antibody directed against OX40 (CD134), a costimulatory receptor. Intravenous ivuxolimab was administered to patients every 2 weeks at six dose levels: 0.01, 0.1, 0.3, 1.5, 3 and 10 mg/kg. A male proportion of around 81% and a mean age of 60 years, ranging from 23 to 79, were recorded for the dose-escalation cohort. The paper describes the monotherapy dose-escalation part (N of about 47 patients) of the phase I trial of ivuxolimab. Of the approximately 53 patients in dose escalation, 19 had hepatocellular carcinoma, some 15 had melanoma, 9 had renal cell carcinoma and 9 had head and neck cancer. Partial responses occurred in three dose-escalation patients, of whom one had hepatocellular carcinoma and two had cutaneous melanoma. Patients were allowed to have had prior anti-PD-1, anti-PD-L1 or anti-CTLA-4 therapy, and 40% of the dose-escalation patients had previously received checkpoint inhibitors. The purpose of peripheral TCRbeta sequencing was to test whether ivuxolimab changed TCR sequence diversity and led to clonal T-cell expansion.

V and J are truncated by 1 base and 1 base respectively, leaving an intervening sequence of 10 bases. According to the germline V gene (reference sequence), CDR1 reads SEHNR and CDR2 reads FQNEAQ. The CDR3, cysteine through phenylalanine, is 15 amino acids long. CDR3 DNA is the only sequence kept; it has 45 bases, read in frame from the first base. Broad study findings and their caveats: The antigen specificity of the clonally expanded peripheral T cells was not determined. Low levels of normalized T-cell clonal expansion were also shown by some nonresponding patients. At doses from 0.1 to 3.0 mg/kg, clonal expansion was seen in both CD4+ and CD8+ blood T cells between baseline and week 6. After ivuxolimab, expanded clones were on average more numerous among CD8+ T cells than among CD4+ T cells. In the 0.1-3.0 mg/kg groups, partial responders were among the patients with the lowest normalized peripheral clonal expansion, particularly in CD8+ T cells.

To sequence the TCRbeta CDR3 region, genomic DNA was isolated from the sorted cells. The immunoSEQ Assay was used to sequence the TCRbeta CDR3 regions. In its TCRdb copy, this immuneACCESS table keeps in-frame sequences only and misses some clones. Where compared with another copy, unresolved V genes explain less than half of these, and the others have no known cause. The sample table shows some 73,000 clones, and 85% to 90% are seen once. Roughly 8% of the sample belongs to the ten largest clones. The trial excluded patients who had a history of autoimmune disease or who were on systemic immunosuppression. In every dose cohort, peripheral blood was drawn for TCR sequencing at baseline, cycle 4 day 1, and cycle 7 day 1. Samples were obtained from an open-label, multicenter, first-in-human phase I dose-escalation trial of ivuxolimab. Adults with locally advanced or metastatic melanoma, renal cell, hepatocellular, or head and neck squamous cell carcinoma were enrolled in the trial. CD4+ and CD8+ T cells were sorted separately from peripheral blood before TCR sequencing.

This clone was observed a single time. Its antigen remains undetermined. Base qualities are not at hand, and no much larger clone is one base apart. The receptor's source is an adult with an advanced solid tumor such as melanoma, head and neck, liver or kidney cancer. The chain links TRBV7-9 with TRBJ1-1, with a weak D call of TRBD1 (6 bases match). Sequenced material: CD4+ or CD8+ T cells sorted from blood, taken in a trial of the OX40 agonist ivuxolimab. The CDR3 is CASSLEGVWNTEAFF. The bases are TGTGCCAGCAGCTTAGAGGGGGTTTGGAACACTGAAGCTTTCTTT.